A single sample gave rise to the 4 T cell receptor beta chains below, sequenced in a study of shared clonotypes between healthy human individuals. Using immunoSEQ multiplex PCR, the repertoire was profiled, and TCRdb retains in-frame clones only, with some absent. The sample shows about 2.2 million clones, 85% to 95% of them seen only once. CD45RO negativity and positive selection for CCR7 defined naive CD8 cells, a population that excluded terminally differentiated effector memory CD45RA+ cells. Sequenced input: naive CD8+ T cells from PBMCs. These TCRs come from a young man in good health. Some clones in this sample may be carry-over from other donors' samples.

This rearrangement joins TRBV7-9 to TRBJ1-5, with D possibly matching TRBD1 (5 bases). CDR1 and CDR2 from the germline V gene are SEHNR and FQNEAQ (reference sequence). Trimming removed 9 bases at V and 0 bases at J, with 15 bases between. The CDR3 is made up of 15 amino acids. CDR3 coding DNA: TGTGCCAGGCAAGAAGGGGTTTATAGCAATCAGCCCCAGCATTTT. Protein product: CARQEGVYSNQPQHF.

CDR3 sequence: CASNNGKTQYF. In DNA, the CDR3 is TGTGCCAGCAATAACGGGAAGACCCAGTACTTC. The chain carries TRBV27 and TRBJ2-5, with a tentative D call TRBD2 (5 bases). V was shortened by 7 bases and J by 6 bases, with 9 bases between the two germline ends. This CDR3 has 11 residues. Germline loops: CDR1 MNHEY, CDR2 SMNVEV (reference sequence).

The V and J genes are TRBV6-4 and TRBJ1-2, with 7 bases fitting TRBD1. J gave up 4 bases and V 2 bases, and 10 bases lay outside the gene matches. This CDR3 comprises 16 residues. Germline V gene sequence: CDR1 MRHNA, CDR2 SNTAGT. The CDR3 DNA reads as TGTGCCAGCAGTGACAGGGGCGAGGGGGCACGCTATGGCTACACCTTC. It translates to CASSDRGEGARYGYTF.

This chain connects TRBV11-2 to TRBJ2-5; the match to TRBD2 covers 10 bases. From germline, CDR1 is SGHAT and CDR2 FQNNGV. V shed 1 base and J 5 bases; nucleotides not matched to a gene: 10. The CDR3 has 17 amino acids. CDR3 DNA: TGTGCCAGCAGCTTAGGGCCAGCGGGAGGGCCCGGGGAGACCCAGTACTTC. Residues: CASSLGPAGGPGETQYF.